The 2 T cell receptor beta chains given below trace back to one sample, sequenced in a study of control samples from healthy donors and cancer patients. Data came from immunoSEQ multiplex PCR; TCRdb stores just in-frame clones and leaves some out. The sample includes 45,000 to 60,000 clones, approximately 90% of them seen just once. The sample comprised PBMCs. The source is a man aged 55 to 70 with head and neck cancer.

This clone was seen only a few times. CDR3 residues: CASSTGQALYSNQPQHF. In nucleotides, the CDR3 is TGTGCCAGCTCAACCGGACAGGCCCTGTATAGCAATCAGCCCCAGCATTTT. This chain connects TRBV18 to TRBJ1-5; TRBD1 matches 7 bases. Germline CDR1 is KGHSH and CDR2 is LQKENI. The V and J ends lost 5 bases and 0 bases, in that order; junction bases with no gene match: 10. The CDR3 runs 17 residues.

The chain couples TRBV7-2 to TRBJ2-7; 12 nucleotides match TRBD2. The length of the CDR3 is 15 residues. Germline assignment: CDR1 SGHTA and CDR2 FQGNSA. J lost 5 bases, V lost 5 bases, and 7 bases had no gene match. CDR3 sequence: CASSTLAGGSHEQYF. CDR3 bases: TGTGCCAGCAGCACTCTAGCGGGAGGGTCCCACGAGCAGTACTTC.